Below, 10 T cell receptor beta chains from the same sample are listed, as sequenced in a study of blood T cell repertoires in COVID-19. Sequenced by immunoSEQ multiplex PCR; TCRdb stores in-frame clones only, minus some. This table holds some 93,000 clones, 70% to 80% found once. The specimen sequenced was peripheral blood. These receptors were taken from a human donor in a cohort sampled during active COVID-19.

In DNA, the CDR3 is TGTGCCAGCAGTTACTCGGAGGCCTCGGGGGGCACTGAAGCTTTCTTT. Protein product: CASSYSEASGGTEAFF. The gene calls are TRBV6-5 and TRBJ1-1; weak D call: TRBD1 (5 bases). The CDR3 covers 16 residues. Germline V gene lookup returns CDR1 MNHEY and CDR2 SVGAGI. Trimming left V 0 bases short and J 4 bases short, with 15 bases between.

A single count supports this clone. The chain has TRBV5-1 and TRBJ2-5; D unresolved. Germline CDR1 reads SGHRS; CDR2 reads YFSETQ. Deletions cut 3 bases from V and 1 base from J, with 7 bases between. The CDR3 is 13 amino acids. As DNA, the CDR3 is TGCGCCAGCAGCTCACTCCCCCAAGAGACCCAGTACTTC. Translated: CASSSLPQETQYF. Using reference TRBV5-1 and TRBJ2-5 for the parts outside the CDR3, the full variable domain is KAGVTQTPRYLIKTRGQQVTLSCSPISGHRSVSWYQQTPGQGLQFLFEYFSETQRNKGNFPGRFSGRQFSNSRSEMNVSTLELGDSALYLCASSSLPQETQYFGPGTRLLVL.

This clone was found a few times. The chain combines TRBV5-1 with TRBJ2-7; TRBD2 matches 11 bases. The CDR3 is made up of 15 amino acids. V dropped 0 bases and J dropped 3; count of bases not matched to a gene: 2. Germline CDR1 is SGHRS and CDR2 is YFSETQ. The CDR3 DNA reads as TGCGCCAGCAGCTTGGTAGCGGGAGGGGACTACGAGCAGTACTTC. The encoded protein is CASSLVAGGDYEQYF.

V usage is TRBV7-6 and J usage is TRBJ2-1, with TRBD1 matching over 9 bases. Germline values: CDR1 SGHVS, CDR2 FNYEAQ. The CDR3 runs 19 residues. Trimming cost V 5 bases and J 0 bases; bases outside gene matches: 14. The CDR3, as DNA: TGTGCCAGCAGCAACCAACAGGGGGCTGTCCCGGGCTCCTACAATGAGCAGTTCTTC. Amino acids: CASSNQQGAVPGSYNEQFF.

V usage is TRBV5-1 and J usage is TRBJ2-7; TRBD1 matches at 7 bases. The CDR3 has 15 amino acids. The ends lost 0 bases at V and 2 bases at J; junction bases unmatched: 5. Looked up from germline, CDR1 is SGHRS and CDR2 is YFSETQ. The CDR3 loop is CASSLAPGTAYEQYF. CDR3 coding DNA: TGCGCCAGCAGCTTGGCTCCGGGGACAGCCTACGAGCAGTACTTC.

This chain joins TRBV9 and TRBJ2-7; D is ambiguous. V was shortened by 4 bases and J by 5 bases, with 10 bases between the two germline ends. Germline values: CDR1 SGDLS, CDR2 YYNGEE. The CDR3 runs 12 residues. The CDR3 reads CASSPQSNEQYF. In DNA form, the CDR3 reads TGTGCCAGCAGCCCCCAGTCCAACGAGCAGTACTTC.

The chain recombines TRBV18 with TRBJ1-2; D gene uncertain. CDR1 and CDR2 from the germline V gene are KGHSH and LQKENI. The germline V and J ends were trimmed by 3 bases and 4 bases, with 15 bases remaining between them. The CDR3 loop spans 15 amino acids. CDR3 bases: TGTGCCAGCTCACCTCCGGGAACCGACGCCTATGGCTACACCTTC. It encodes CASSPPGTDAYGYTF.

The sample holds a few counts of this clone. The chain combines TRBV30 with TRBJ1-5; D ambiguous. The CDR3 has 15 residues. CDR1 and CDR2 from the germline V gene are GTSNPN and SVGIG (reference sequence). Trimming pared 3 bases from V and 0 bases from J, leaving 12 bases between. This chain's CDR3 is CAWRGKGDSNQPQHF. The CDR3 nucleotides are TGTGCCTGGAGGGGCAAGGGAGATAGCAATCAGCCCCAGCATTTT.

This chain links TRBV10-3 with TRBJ1-3, with unresolved D. Trimming took 3 bases from V and 4 from J, leaving 10 bases between them. The CDR3 has 14 residues. Germline CDR1 reads ENHRY; CDR2 reads SYGVKD. CDR3 sequence (DNA): TGTGCCATCAGTGATGTCTTGTCGGGAAACACCATATATTTT. Residues: CAISDVLSGNTIYF.

This chain joins TRBV29-1 and TRBJ2-7; D may be TRBD2 (6 bases). Germline V gives CDR1 SQVTM, CDR2 ANQGSEA. There are 12 residues in the CDR3. V dropped 2 bases and J dropped 4 bases, with 9 bases sitting between them. The CDR3 loop is CSVEIGGYEQYF. DNA of the CDR3: TGCAGCGTTGAAATCGGGGGATACGAGCAGTACTTC.